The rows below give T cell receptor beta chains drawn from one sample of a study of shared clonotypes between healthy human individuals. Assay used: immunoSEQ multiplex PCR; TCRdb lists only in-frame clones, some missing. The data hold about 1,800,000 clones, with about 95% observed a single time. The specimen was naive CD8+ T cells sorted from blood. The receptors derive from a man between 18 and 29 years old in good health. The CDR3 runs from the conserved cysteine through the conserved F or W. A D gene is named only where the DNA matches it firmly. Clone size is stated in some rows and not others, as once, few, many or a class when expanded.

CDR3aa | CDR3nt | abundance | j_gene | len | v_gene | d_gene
CASSLALAGETTDTQYF | TGTGCCAGCAGCTTAGCGCTAGCGGGAGAAACCACAGATACGCAGTATTTT | once | TRBJ2-3 | 17 | TRBV7-9 | TRBD2
CASSVEDPTDTQYF | TGTGCCAGCAGCGTAGAAGATCCCACAGATACGCAGTATTTT | NA | TRBJ2-3 | 14 | TRBV9 | NA
CASSLGGEGYEQYF | TGTGCCAGCAGTCTGGGAGGGGAAGGTTACGAGCAGTACTTC | NA | TRBJ2-7 | 14 | TRBV27 | TRBD2
CASSLTGGGTEAFF | TGTGCCAGCAGCCTCACAGGGGGTGGCACTGAAGCTTTCTTT | NA | TRBJ1-1 | 14 | TRBV27 | TRBD1
CASSQVGARSGYTF | TGCGCCAGCAGCCAAGTGGGGGCGCGGAGTGGCTACACCTTC | few | TRBJ1-2 | 14 | TRBV4-1 | NA
CASSPPAGVHEQYF | TGTGCCAGCAGCCCCCCGGCGGGGGTCCACGAGCAGTACTTC | NA | TRBJ2-7 | 14 | TRBV27 | TRBD2
CASSITRVYGYTF | TGTGCCAGTAGTATTACCAGGGTCTATGGCTACACCTTC | NA | TRBJ1-2 | 13 | TRBV19 | NA
CASSPGTGGRETQYF | TGTGCCAGCAGCCCAGGGACAGGGGGAAGGGAGACCCAGTACTTC | NA | TRBJ2-5 | 15 | TRBV5-4 | TRBD1
CASSSPAGSGSYEQYF | TGTGCCAGCAGCTCACCAGCGGGGTCCGGGTCCTACGAGCAGTACTTC | NA | TRBJ2-7 | 16 | TRBV7-9 | TRBD2
CASSLALSGSLSEQYF | TGTGCCAGCAGCTTAGCCCTAAGCGGGAGTTTAAGCGAGCAGTACTTC | NA | TRBJ2-7 | 16 | TRBV13 | TRBD2
CASSSGLAEYNEQFF | TGTGCCAGCAGCTCGGGACTAGCAGAATACAATGAGCAGTTCTTC | NA | TRBJ2-1 | 15 | TRBV5-6 | TRBD2
CASSLRGAGYGYTF | TGTGCCAGCAGCCTCAGGGGGGCTGGCTATGGCTACACCTTC | NA | TRBJ1-2 | 14 | TRBV13 | TRBD1
CASSYTQPSSYEQYF | TGTGCCAGCAGTTACACCCAGCCGAGCTCCTACGAGCAGTACTTC | NA | TRBJ2-7 | 15 | TRBV6-6 | NA
CASSPDTYRLAGSTDTQYF | TGTGCCAGCTCACCAGACACCTACAGACTAGCGGGAAGCACAGATACGCAGTATTTT | NA | TRBJ2-3 | 19 | TRBV18 | TRBD2
CSVEGDYNEQFF | TGCAGCGTTGAAGGGGATTACAATGAGCAGTTCTTC | NA | TRBJ2-1 | 12 | TRBV29-1 | NA
CASSPRGDANEKLFF | TGTGCCAGCAGTCCCCGAGGGGACGCTAATGAAAAACTGTTTTTT | NA | TRBJ1-4 | 15 | TRBV5-4 | NA
CASSLDWGGGGGVTDTQYF | TGTGCCAGCAGCTTAGATTGGGGAGGAGGGGGTGGCGTCACAGATACGCAGTATTTT | NA | TRBJ2-3 | 19 | TRBV11-2 | NA
CASSPTPRGRENTEAFF | TGTGCCAGCTCACCTACGCCAAGGGGACGGGAGAACACTGAAGCTTTCTTT | NA | TRBJ1-1 | 17 | TRBV18 | NA
CASSLVLSSSPDEQFF | TGTGCCAGCAGCTTAGTGTTGTCAAGTAGCCCGGATGAGCAGTTCTTC | once | TRBJ2-1 | 16 | TRBV7-9 | NA
CASSPPGLAGGGGETQYF | TGTGCCAGCAGCCCACCGGGACTAGCGGGAGGAGGAGGAGAGACCCAGTACTTC | NA | TRBJ2-5 | 18 | TRBV9 | TRBD2
CASSEATEGANYGYTF | TGTGCCAGCAGTGAAGCAACGGAGGGAGCTAACTATGGCTACACCTTC | NA | TRBJ1-2 | 16 | TRBV6-1 | NA
CATEEVLVNEQFF | TGTGCCACCGAAGAGGTTTTGGTAAATGAGCAGTTCTTC | NA | TRBJ2-1 | 13 | TRBV13 | NA
CASSPDRDEQFF | TGTGCCAGCAGCCCGGACAGGGATGAGCAGTTCTTC | few | TRBJ2-1 | 12 | TRBV6-5 | TRBD1
CASSPGTSVQDTQYF | TGCGCCAGCAGCCCTGGGACTAGCGTACAAGATACGCAGTATTTT | NA | TRBJ2-3 | 15 | TRBV5-1 | TRBD2
CASSNTGTASTDTQYF | TGTGCCAGCAGTAATACCGGGACAGCTAGCACAGATACGCAGTATTTT | once | TRBJ2-3 | 16 | TRBV7-9 | TRBD1
CASSPADRPSTDTQYF | TGTGCCAGCAGTCCGGCCGACAGACCAAGCACAGATACGCAGTATTTT | NA | TRBJ2-3 | 16 | TRBV27 | NA
CASSLTSGRARTDTQYF | TGTGCCAGCAGCTTGACTAGCGGGAGGGCCAGGACAGATACGCAGTATTTT | NA | TRBJ2-3 | 17 | TRBV5-4 | TRBD2
CASSPQGTGNIQYF | TGTGCCAGCAGTCCACAGGGAACGGGAAACATTCAGTACTTC | NA | TRBJ2-4 | 14 | TRBV27 | NA
CASSLQVPQGHGGDTQYF | TGTGCCAGCAGTTTACAGGTCCCCCAGGGGCACGGTGGAGATACGCAGTATTTT | NA | TRBJ2-3 | 18 | TRBV27 | NA
CASSEWAAISYEQYF | TGTGCCAGCAGTGAATGGGCAGCGATCTCCTACGAGCAGTACTTC | once | TRBJ2-7 | 15 | TRBV2 | NA
CASSQVWGSGNTIYF | TGCGCCAGCAGCCAAGTCTGGGGGAGCGGAAACACCATATATTTT | NA | TRBJ1-3 | 15 | TRBV4-1 | NA
CASSLQTDRAYITGELFF | TGTGCCAGCAGTCTCCAAACGGACAGGGCATACATCACCGGGGAGCTGTTTTTT | NA | TRBJ2-2 | 18 | TRBV28 | TRBD1
CASSDLFNEQFF | TGCGCCAGCAGTGACTTATTCAATGAGCAGTTCTTC | NA | TRBJ2-1 | 12 | TRBV10-2 | NA
CAWTLGQGIYNEQFF | TGTGCCTGGACCCTGGGACAGGGGATATACAATGAGCAGTTCTTC | NA | TRBJ2-1 | 15 | TRBV30 | TRBD1
CASSVGSNEETQYF | TGTGCCAGCAGCGTAGGTAGCAACGAAGAGACCCAGTACTTC | NA | TRBJ2-5 | 14 | TRBV9 | NA
CASSLPRRIEAFF | TGTGCCAGCAGCTTGCCCCGGCGGATTGAAGCTTTCTTT | NA | TRBJ1-1 | 13 | TRBV7-2 | NA
CAWSVLGPGNTIYF | TGTGCCTGGAGTGTATTGGGGCCTGGGAACACCATATATTTT | NA | TRBJ1-3 | 14 | TRBV30 | NA
CASSFGTSGYEQYF | TGCGCCAGCAGCTTCGGGACTAGCGGGTACGAGCAGTACTTC | NA | TRBJ2-7 | 14 | TRBV5-1 | TRBD2
CASSQALAGSTDTQYF | TGTGCCAGCAGCCAAGCGCTAGCCGGGTCCACAGATACGCAGTATTTT | once | TRBJ2-3 | 16 | TRBV4-2 | NA
CASSSGQIDTDTQYF | TGTGCCAGCAGCTCGGGACAGATAGACACAGATACGCAGTATTTT | NA | TRBJ2-3 | 15 | TRBV5-8 | TRBD1
CASSVEPGTSYEQYF | TGTGCCAGCAGCGTAGAGCCGGGGACCTCCTACGAGCAGTACTTC | NA | TRBJ2-7 | 15 | TRBV9 | NA
CASSVAGSYETQYF | TGTGCCAGCAGCGTAGCCGGATCTTACGAGACCCAGTACTTC | NA | TRBJ2-5 | 14 | TRBV9 | NA
CASSHGKNTEAFF | TGTGCCAGCAGCCATGGAAAGAACACTGAAGCTTTCTTT | NA | TRBJ1-1 | 13 | TRBV14 | NA
CASSYALIGASLSYEQYF | TGTGCCAGCAGCTATGCTCTAATCGGGGCTAGCTTATCCTACGAGCAGTACTTC | NA | TRBJ2-7 | 18 | TRBV7-9 | NA
CASSYSGLGEQYF | TGTGCCAGCAGTTACTCTGGGTTGGGGGAGCAGTACTTC | NA | TRBJ2-7 | 13 | TRBV6-5 | NA
CASSFTMNTEAFF | TGTGCCAGCAGTTTCACGATGAACACTGAAGCTTTCTTT | NA | TRBJ1-1 | 13 | TRBV27 | NA
CASSQGTSDGELFF | TGCGCCAGCAGCCAAGGTACTAGCGACGGGGAGCTGTTTTTT | once | TRBJ2-2 | 14 | TRBV4-1 | TRBD2
CASSSTAPGQGSEQYF | TGTGCCAGCAGTTCTACAGCGCCGGGACAGGGGAGCGAGCAGTACTTC | NA | TRBJ2-7 | 16 | TRBV27 | TRBD1
CASSGNEAGTQYF | TGTGCCAGCAGTGGTAACGAAGCGGGGACCCAGTACTTC | NA | TRBJ2-5 | 13 | TRBV2 | NA
CASSPTGTGKTFDSYEQYF | TGTGCCAGCAGCCCAACAGGGACAGGGAAAACTTTTGACTCCTACGAGCAGTACTTC | NA | TRBJ2-7 | 19 | TRBV7-9 | TRBD1
CASKGGQGLDEQYF | TGTGCCAGCAAGGGGGGACAGGGGCTCGACGAGCAGTACTTC | NA | TRBJ2-7 | 14 | TRBV2 | TRBD1
CASSSWQAEGSYEQYF | TGTGCCAGCAGCTCCTGGCAGGCGGAGGGGTCCTACGAGCAGTACTTC | once | TRBJ2-7 | 16 | TRBV5-5 | NA
CASSLQDTEAFF | TGTGCCAGCAGCTTACAGGACACTGAAGCTTTCTTT | NA | TRBJ1-1 | 12 | TRBV14 | NA
CASSLALEGRQPQHF | TGTGCCAGCAGCTTGGCCCTAGAGGGACGACAGCCCCAGCATTTT | NA | TRBJ1-5 | 15 | TRBV5-6 | NA